This T cell receptor (beta chain) was recovered during a study of T cell repertoires in cytomegalovirus infection. Study overall: Use of recently identified HLA-C-restricted and well-studied HLA-B-restricted CMV epitopes was part of the study. The public TCR beta signatures pointed to both CMV infection and matching HLA type.

As to this clonotype: The antigen remains undetermined.

Findings of the study overall: Based on cumulative public TCR beta family frequency, carriers of CMV plus the relevant HLA were identified. The study found HLA-C-restricted CMV-specific TCR beta clonotypes dominating the ex vivo response.

MiXCR, applied by TCRdb to the reads, yields one record per CDR3 protein. This sample yields about 110,000 distinct CDR3 sequences, of which about 30% are seen a single time; roughly 81% belongs to the top ten. Sample: CD8+ T cells from cultured PBMCs, taken from culture after CMV antigen stimulation. This clonotype was obtained from a human donor in good health (CMV status not recorded). Some clones in this sample may be carry-over from other donors' samples.

CDR3 loop: CASSQAEGSGNTIYF. CDR3 in DNA: TGCGCCAGCAGCCAGGCCGAAGGCTCTGGAAACACCATATATTTT. V is TRBV4-1 and J is TRBJ1-3; D call uncertain. V was pared by 3 bases and J by 0 bases, with 9 bases between. The V gene's germline CDR1 is MGHRA and CDR2 YSYEKL. CDR3 size: 15 residues.